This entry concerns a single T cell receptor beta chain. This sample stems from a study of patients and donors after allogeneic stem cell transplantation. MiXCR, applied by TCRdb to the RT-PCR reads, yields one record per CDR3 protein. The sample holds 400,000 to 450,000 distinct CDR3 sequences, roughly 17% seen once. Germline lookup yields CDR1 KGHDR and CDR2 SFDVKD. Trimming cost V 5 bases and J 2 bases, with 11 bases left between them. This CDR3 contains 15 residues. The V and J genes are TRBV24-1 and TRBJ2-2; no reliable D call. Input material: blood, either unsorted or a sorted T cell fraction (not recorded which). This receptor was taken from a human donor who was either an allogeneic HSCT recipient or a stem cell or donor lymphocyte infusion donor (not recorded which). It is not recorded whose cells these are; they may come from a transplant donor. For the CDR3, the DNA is TGTGCCACCAGTGTATCCAGAAATAACACCGGGGAGCTGTTTTTT. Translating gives CATSVSRNNTGELFF.